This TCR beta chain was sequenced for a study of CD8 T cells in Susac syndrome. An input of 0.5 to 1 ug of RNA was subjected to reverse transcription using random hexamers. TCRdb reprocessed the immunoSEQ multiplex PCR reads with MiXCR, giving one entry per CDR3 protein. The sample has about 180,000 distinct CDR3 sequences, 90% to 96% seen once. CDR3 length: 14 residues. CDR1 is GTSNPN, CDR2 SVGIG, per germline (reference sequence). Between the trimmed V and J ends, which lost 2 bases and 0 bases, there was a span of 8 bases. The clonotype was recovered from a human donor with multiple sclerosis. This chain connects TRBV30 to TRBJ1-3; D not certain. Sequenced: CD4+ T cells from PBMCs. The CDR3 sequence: CAWSKTSSGNTIYF. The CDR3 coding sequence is TGTGCCTGGAGTAAGACGAGCTCTGGAAACACCATATATTTT.